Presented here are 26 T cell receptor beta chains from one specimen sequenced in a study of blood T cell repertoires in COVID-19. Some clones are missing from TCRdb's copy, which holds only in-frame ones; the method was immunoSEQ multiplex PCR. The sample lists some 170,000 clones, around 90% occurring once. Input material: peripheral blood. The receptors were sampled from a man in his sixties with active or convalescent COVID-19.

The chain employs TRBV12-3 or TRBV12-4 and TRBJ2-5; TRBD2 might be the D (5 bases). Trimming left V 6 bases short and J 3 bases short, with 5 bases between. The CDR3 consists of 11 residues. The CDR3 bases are TGTGCCAGCAGGGAGGAAGAGACCCAGTACTTC. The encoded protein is CASREEETQYF.

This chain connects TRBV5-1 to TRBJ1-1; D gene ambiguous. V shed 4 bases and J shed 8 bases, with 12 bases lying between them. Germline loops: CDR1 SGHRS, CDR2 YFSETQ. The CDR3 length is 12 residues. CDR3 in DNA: TGCGCCAGCAGCCCGGACTACAGCGAAGCTTTCTTT. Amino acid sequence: CASSPDYSEAFF.

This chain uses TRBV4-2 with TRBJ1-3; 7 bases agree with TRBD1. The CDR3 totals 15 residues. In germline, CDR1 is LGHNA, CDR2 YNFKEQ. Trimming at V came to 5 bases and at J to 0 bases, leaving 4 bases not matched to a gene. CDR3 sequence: CASSEYRGSGNTIYF. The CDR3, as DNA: TGTGCCAGCAGCGAATACAGGGGCTCTGGAAACACCATATATTTT.

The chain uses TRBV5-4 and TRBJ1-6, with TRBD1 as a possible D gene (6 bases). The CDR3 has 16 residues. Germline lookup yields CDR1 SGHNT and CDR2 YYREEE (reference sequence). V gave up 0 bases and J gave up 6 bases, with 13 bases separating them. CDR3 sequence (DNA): TGTGCCAGCAGCTTGGGCTTCACAGGGCGTAATTCACCCCTCCACTTT. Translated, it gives CASSLGFTGRNSPLHF.

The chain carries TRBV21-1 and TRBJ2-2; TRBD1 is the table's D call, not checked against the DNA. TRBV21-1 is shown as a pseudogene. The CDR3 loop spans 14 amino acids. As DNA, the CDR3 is TGTGCCAGCAGGACCCAGAAGGGGACCGGGGAGCTGTTTTTT. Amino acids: CASRTQKGTGELFF.

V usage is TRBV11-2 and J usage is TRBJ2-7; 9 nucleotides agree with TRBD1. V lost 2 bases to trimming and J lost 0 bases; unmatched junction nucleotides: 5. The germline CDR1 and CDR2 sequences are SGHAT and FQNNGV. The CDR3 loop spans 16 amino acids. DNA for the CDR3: TGTGCCAGCAGCTTACAGTGGGGACAGGGCTCCTACGAGCAGTACTTC. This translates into CASSLQWGQGSYEQYF.

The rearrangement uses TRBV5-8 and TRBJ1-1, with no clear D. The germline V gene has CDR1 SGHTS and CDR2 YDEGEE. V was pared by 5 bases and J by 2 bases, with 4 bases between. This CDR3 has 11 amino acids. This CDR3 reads CASSRNTEAFF. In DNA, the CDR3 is TGTGCCAGCAGTAGAAACACTGAAGCTTTCTTT.

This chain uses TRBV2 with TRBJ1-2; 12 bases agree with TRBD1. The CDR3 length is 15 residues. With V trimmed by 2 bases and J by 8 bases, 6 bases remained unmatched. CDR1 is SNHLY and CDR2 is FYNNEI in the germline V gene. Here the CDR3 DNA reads TGTGCCAGCAGTGAAAGGGGACAGGGGGCGGGCGGCTACACCTTC. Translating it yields CASSERGQGAGGYTF.

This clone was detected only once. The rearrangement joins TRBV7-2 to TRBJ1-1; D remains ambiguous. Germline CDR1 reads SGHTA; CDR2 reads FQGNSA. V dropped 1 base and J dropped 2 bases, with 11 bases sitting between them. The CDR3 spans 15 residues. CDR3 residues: CASSLDSRSNTEAFF. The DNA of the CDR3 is TGTGCCAGCAGCTTAGACAGCCGAAGTAACACTGAAGCTTTCTTT.

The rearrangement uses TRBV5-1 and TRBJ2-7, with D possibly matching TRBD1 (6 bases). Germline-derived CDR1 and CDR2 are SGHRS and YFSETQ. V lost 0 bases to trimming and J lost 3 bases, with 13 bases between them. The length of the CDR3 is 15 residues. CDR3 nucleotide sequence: TGCGCCAGCAGCTTGGCTCCGGGACAAAGCTACGAGCAGTACTTC. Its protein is CASSLAPGQSYEQYF.

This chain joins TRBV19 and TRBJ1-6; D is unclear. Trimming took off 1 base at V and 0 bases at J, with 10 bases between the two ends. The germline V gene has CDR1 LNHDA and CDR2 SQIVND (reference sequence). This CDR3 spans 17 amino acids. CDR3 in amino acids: CASSIVRGSSYNSPLHF. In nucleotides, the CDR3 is TGTGCCAGTAGTATAGTCCGTGGGAGCTCCTATAATTCACCCCTCCACTTT.

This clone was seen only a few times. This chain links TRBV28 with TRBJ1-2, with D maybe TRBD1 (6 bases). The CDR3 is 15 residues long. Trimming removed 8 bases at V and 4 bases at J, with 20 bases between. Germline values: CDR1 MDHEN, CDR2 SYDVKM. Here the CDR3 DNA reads TGTGCCAGCGGCTCCGGGGAGGGCAGGGGCTATGGCTACACCTTC. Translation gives CASGSGEGRGYGYTF.

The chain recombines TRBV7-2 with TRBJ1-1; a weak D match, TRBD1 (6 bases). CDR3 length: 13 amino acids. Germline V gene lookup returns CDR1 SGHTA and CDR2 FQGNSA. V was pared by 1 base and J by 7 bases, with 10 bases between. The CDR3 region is CASSLDPDSEAFF. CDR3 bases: TGTGCCAGCAGCTTAGATCCGGACAGTGAAGCTTTCTTT.

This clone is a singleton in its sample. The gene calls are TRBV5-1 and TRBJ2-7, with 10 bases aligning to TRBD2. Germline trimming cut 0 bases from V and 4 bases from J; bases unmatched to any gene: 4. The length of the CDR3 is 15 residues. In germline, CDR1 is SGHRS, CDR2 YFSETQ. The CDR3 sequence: CASSLDSSGSYEQYF. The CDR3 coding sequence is TGCGCCAGCAGCTTGGATTCTAGCGGGAGTTACGAGCAGTACTTC.

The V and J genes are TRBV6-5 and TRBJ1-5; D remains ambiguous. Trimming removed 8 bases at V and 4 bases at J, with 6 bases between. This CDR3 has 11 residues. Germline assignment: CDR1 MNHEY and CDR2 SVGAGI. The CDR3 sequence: CASRENQPQHF. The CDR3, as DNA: TGTGCCAGCCGGGAGAATCAGCCCCAGCATTTT.

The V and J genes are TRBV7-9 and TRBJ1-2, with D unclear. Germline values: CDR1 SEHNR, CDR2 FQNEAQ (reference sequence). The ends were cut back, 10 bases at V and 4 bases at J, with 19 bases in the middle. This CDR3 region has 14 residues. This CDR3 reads CATITRTGTYGYTF. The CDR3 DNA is TGTGCCACCATCACCCGGACGGGAACCTATGGCTACACCTTC.

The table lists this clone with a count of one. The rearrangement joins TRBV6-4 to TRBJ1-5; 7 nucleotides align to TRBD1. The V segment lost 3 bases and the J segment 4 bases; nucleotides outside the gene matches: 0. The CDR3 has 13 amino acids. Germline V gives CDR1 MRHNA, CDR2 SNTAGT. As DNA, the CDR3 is TGTGCCAGCAGTGAGACAGGGAATCAGCCCCAGCATTTT. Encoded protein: CASSETGNQPQHF.

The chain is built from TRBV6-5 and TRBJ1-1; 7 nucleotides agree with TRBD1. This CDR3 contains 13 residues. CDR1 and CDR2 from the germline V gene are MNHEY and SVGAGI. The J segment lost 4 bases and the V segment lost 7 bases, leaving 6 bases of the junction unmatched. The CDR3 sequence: CASKRGLGTEAFF. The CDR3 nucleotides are TGTGCCAGCAAAAGGGGGCTGGGCACTGAAGCTTTCTTT.

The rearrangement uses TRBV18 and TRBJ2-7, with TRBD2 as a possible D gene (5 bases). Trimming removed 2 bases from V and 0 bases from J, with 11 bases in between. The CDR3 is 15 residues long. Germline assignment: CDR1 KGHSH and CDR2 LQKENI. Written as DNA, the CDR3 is TGTGCCAGCTCACCAGTAGGCGGGTCCTCCTACGAGCAGTACTTC. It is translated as CASSPVGGSSYEQYF.

This CDR3 is CASSPSTGVTYEQYF. CDR3 DNA: TGCGCCAGCAGCCCCTCGACAGGGGTGACCTACGAGCAGTACTTC. The genes are TRBV5-1 and TRBJ2-7; 8 nucleotides match TRBD1. J gave up 2 bases and V 4 bases, and 8 bases lay outside the gene matches. The CDR3 is 15 amino acids. The germline V gene encodes CDR1 SGHRS and CDR2 YFSETQ.

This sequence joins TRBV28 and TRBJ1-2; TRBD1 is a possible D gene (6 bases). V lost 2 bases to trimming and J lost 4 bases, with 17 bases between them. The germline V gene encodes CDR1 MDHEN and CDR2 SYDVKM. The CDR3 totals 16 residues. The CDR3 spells CASSLRFGGAIYGYTF. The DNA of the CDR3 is TGTGCCAGCAGTTTAAGATTCGGGGGGGCGATCTATGGCTACACCTTC.

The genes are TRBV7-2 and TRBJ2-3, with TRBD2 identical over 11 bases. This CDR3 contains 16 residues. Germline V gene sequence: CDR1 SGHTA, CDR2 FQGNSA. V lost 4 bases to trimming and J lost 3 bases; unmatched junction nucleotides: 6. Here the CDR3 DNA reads TGTGCCAGCAGCTCTCTAGCGGGAGGTGGTACAGATACGCAGTATTTT. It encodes CASSSLAGGGTDTQYF.

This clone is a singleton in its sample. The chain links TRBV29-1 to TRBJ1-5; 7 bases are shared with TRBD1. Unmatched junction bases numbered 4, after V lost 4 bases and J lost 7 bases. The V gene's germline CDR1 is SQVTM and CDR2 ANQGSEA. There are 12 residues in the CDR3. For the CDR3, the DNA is TGCAGCGTTGGACAGGGCAGGCAGCCCCAGCATTTT. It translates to CSVGQGRQPQHF.

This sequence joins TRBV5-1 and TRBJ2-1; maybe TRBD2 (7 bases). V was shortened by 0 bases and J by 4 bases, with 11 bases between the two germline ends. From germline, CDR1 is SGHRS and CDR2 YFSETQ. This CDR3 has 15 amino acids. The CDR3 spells CASSLVGGGYNEQFF. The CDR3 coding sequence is TGCGCCAGCAGCTTGGTGGGAGGGGGGTACAATGAGCAGTTCTTC.

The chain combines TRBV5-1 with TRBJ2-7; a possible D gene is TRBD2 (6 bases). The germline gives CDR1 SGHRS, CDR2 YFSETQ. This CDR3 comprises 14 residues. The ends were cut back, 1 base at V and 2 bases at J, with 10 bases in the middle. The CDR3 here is CASSLPGEAYEQYF. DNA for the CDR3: TGCGCCAGCAGCTTGCCCGGGGAGGCCTACGAGCAGTACTTC.

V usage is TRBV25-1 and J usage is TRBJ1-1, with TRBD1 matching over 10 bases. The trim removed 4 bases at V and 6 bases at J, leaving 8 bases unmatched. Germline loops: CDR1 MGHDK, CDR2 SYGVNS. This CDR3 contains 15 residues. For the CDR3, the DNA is TGTGCCAGCAGTGCCTTGACAGGGGGCAACGCTGAAGCTTTCTTT. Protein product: CASSALTGGNAEAFF.